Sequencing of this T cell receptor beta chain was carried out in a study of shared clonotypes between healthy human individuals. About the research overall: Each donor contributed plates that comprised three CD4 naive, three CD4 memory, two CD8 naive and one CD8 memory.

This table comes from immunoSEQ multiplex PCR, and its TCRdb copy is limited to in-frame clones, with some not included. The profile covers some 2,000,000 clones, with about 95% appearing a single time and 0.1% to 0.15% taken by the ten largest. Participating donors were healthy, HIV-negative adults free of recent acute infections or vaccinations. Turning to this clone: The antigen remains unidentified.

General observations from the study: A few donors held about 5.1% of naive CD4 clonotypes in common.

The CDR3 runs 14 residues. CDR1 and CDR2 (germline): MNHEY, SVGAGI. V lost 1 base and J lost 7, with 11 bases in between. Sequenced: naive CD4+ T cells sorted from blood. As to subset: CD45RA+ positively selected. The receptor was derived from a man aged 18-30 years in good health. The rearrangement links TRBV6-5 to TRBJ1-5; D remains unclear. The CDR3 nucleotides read TGTGCCAGCAGTTACTACCGGGGATTCCAGCCCCAGCATTTT. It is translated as CASSYYRGFQPQHF.